This TCR beta chain was identified during a study of patients and donors after allogeneic stem cell transplantation. One entry per CDR3 protein results from TCRdb running MiXCR on the RT-PCR reads. The sample contains about a million distinct CDR3 sequences, approximately 19% of which appear only once. In its sample, this clonotype was seen many times. The junction had 1 base not matched to a gene; V was cut back by 2 bases and J by 7 bases. The CDR3 totals 14 residues. The germline CDR1 and CDR2 sequences are ENHRY and SYGVKD. The chain has TRBV10-3 and TRBJ1-6, with 8 bases identical to TRBD1. The source of this sequence is a human donor who was either an allogeneic HSCT recipient or a stem cell or donor lymphocyte infusion donor (not recorded which). It is not recorded whose cells these are; they may come from a transplant donor. The sample was blood, either unsorted or a sorted T cell fraction (not recorded which). The CDR3, as DNA: TGTGCCATCAGTGAGGGACAGGGAAATTCACCCCTCCACTTT. The encoded protein is CAISEGQGNSPLHF.